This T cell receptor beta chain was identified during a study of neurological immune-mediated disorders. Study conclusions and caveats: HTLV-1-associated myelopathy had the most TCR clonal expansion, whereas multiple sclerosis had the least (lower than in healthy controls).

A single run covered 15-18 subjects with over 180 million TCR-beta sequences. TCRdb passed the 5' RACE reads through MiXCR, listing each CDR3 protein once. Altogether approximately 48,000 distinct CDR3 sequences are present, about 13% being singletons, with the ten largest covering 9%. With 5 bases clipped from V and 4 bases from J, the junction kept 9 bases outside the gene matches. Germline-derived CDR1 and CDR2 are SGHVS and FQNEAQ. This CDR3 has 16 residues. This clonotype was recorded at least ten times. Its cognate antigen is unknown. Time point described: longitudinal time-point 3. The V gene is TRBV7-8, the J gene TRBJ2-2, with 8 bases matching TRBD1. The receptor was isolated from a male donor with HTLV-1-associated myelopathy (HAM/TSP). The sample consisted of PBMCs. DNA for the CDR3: TGTGCCAGCAGCCCTCGGACAGGGATCAGCACCGGGGAGCTGTTTTTT. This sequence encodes CASSPRTGISTGELFF.